This T cell receptor beta chain was sequenced in a study of shared clonotypes between healthy human individuals (dated by TCRdb to the early 2020s). With regard to the full study: Three men and two women, aged 18 to 49 years, made up the cohort. Per donor, three plates each were used for CD4 naive and CD4 memory, two for CD8 naive, and one for CD8 memory. Blood TCR repertoires of five healthy adults were deeply sequenced to estimate repertoire size and the extent of clonotype sharing between individuals. To increase sequencing depth and limit assay-specific biases, TCR repertoire library preparation and sequencing were carried out by different laboratories using diverse techniques. Between about 0.85 and 8.9 billion PBMCs per donor were obtained by leukapheresis.

The donors were healthy, HIV-negative adults with no recently reported acute infections or vaccinations. Every donor was a Caucasian adult living in Nashville, Tennessee, USA. CD4+ T cells were enriched through magnetic negative selection, after which naive cells were positively selected on CD45RA and the remaining negative fraction served as the memory subset. Blood was collected by leukapheresis, and PBMCs were isolated by Ficoll-Histopaque density gradient centrifugation and then cryopreserved in liquid nitrogen vapor phase. Analytical flow cytometry was used to check the purity and quantity of each magnetically sorted T cell population. Each sorted fraction had its genomic DNA isolated and then quantified by UV absorbance on a Nanodrop 2000c. TCR CDR3 regions were amplified from genomic DNA by multiplex PCR using the deep immunoSEQ assay. For each cell subset, the extracted genomic DNA was distributed evenly across all wells of several immunoSEQ 96-well plates, and each plate served as one replicate. Each replicate PCR for sorted subsets received roughly 0.2 ug genomic DNA, equal to tens of thousands of T cell genomes. Purified libraries were measured with a Qubit 3.0 fluorometer, size-checked on a Bioanalyzer 2100, and measured again with the KAPA Library Quantification kit. Every immunoSEQ 96-well plate was sequenced on a separate single-read 150-cycle Illumina NextSeq 550 flow cell. Processing in the source paper ran as follows. Because the immunoSEQ output held only junctional sequences and lacked quality scores, the filtering could not match the filtering applied to full-length reads. Sequences were annotated with PyIR, a Python wrapper for IgBLAST v1.9, using IMGT germline references to assign V/J genes and CDR3. Reads were removed for weak V/J assignments (E-value above 1e-6), missing CDR3, stop codons, out-of-frame junctions, or ambiguous translated residues. V3J clonotypes were defined by identical inferred V gene, J gene, and CDR3 amino acid sequence. The percentage overlap between two repertoires was calculated by dividing the number of shared unique clonotypes by the size of the smaller repertoire. RTK rarefaction, the Chao1 estimator, and Recon v2.1 estimates of unobserved clonotypes were used to assess repertoire richness. Generation probabilities were computed with OLGA for all TCRbeta clonotypes obtained by the gDNA method from four donors. The clones in this table, taken by TCRdb from immuneACCESS, are in-frame only. Not every clone is retained; where verified, under half of the shortfall comes from an unresolved V gene, and the cause of the rest is unknown. Clonal size and the V and J genes are those of that table, whereas D and trimming came from the DNA. For this sample there are 2,100,000 or so clones; approximately 95% appear just once. The top ten constitute over 0.1% of the sample.

As for this clone: Its specific antigen is unknown. Base qualities are not recorded, but no much larger clone differs from it by a single base. Other DNA sequences of this sample code for an identical CDR3.

The research as a whole found: Across a handful of donors, approximately 4.6% of naive CD4, around 3.3% of naive CD8, 2.3% of memory CD4, and 0.4% to 0.45% of memory CD8 clonotypes were shared. Compared with non-shared clonotypes, the clonotypes found in all four sorted-subset donors had higher generation probabilities. The genetic and exposure-history diversity represented was limited by the small number of donors. Pairwise subsampling indicated that sequencing depth was expected to affect the degree of clonotype sharing among donors. Estimated clonotype richness was generally larger for naive than for memory subsets. Only blood was sampled, and tissue TCR repertoires likely differ from those in blood. Even with the large sequencing depth, rarefaction of the sorted-subset datasets indicated that sequencing was incomplete.

Specimen: naive CD4+ T cells sorted from blood. The meaning of the sample's cell subset or site label: CD45RA+ positively selected. This receptor was obtained from a man aged 18 to 35 in good health.

The encoded CDR3 is CASSFGGNEKLFF. The nucleotides are TGTGCCAGCAGTTTTGGCGGGAATGAAAAACTGTTTTTT. The receptor chain draws on TRBV28 and TRBJ1-4, with the D gene call left open. Looking up the germline V gene yields CDR1 MDHEN and CDR2 SYDVKM. The CDR3 holds 13 amino acids from the cysteine to the phenylalanine. The DNA shown is the 39-base CDR3, in frame from base 1. The junction carries 7 bases between V and J, which are trimmed by 3 bases and 5 bases respectively.